The entry that follows covers one T cell receptor (beta chain) sequence. In the authors' workflow: Researchers report that nucleated cell counts were estimated from reference gene primer amplification. Assay used: immunoSEQ multiplex PCR; TCRdb lists only in-frame clones, some missing. The V and J calls and the clone size are those of that table, but D and trimming were determined from the DNA. This table holds around 130,000 clones, 82% found once. This sample is part of a study of blood T cell repertoires in COVID-19. Per germline, CDR1 SGHNT and CDR2 YENEEA. Trimming took 5 bases from V and 7 from J; bases not matched to a gene: 3. The CDR3 contains 14 residues.

The chain uses TRBV11-3 and TRBJ2-2; 11 bases are a match to TRBD1. This clonotype was sampled from a human donor in a cohort sampled during active COVID-19. Material for sequencing was peripheral blood. The CDR3 sequence is CASSAGQGVGELFF. CDR3 DNA sequence: TGTGCCAGCAGCGCGGGACAGGGGGTCGGGGAGCTGTTTTTT.